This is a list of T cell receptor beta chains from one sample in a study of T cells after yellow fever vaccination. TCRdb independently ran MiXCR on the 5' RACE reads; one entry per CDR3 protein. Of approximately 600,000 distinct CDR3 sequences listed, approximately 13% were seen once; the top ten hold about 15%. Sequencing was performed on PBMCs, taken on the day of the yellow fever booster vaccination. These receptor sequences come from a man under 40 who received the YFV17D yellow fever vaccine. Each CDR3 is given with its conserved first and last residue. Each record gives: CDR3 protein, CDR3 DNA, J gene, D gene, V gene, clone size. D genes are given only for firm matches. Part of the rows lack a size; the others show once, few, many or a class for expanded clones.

cdr3_aa: CATSRWDRESEAFF
cdr3_nt: TGTGCCACCAGCAGATGGGACAGGGAATCTGAAGCTTTCTTT
j_call: TRBJ1-1
d_call: TRBD1
v_call: TRBV15
clone_size: .

cdr3_aa: CASSIVAGGDIQYF
cdr3_nt: TGTGCCAGTAGTATAGTAGCGGGAGGGGACATTCAGTACTTC
j_call: TRBJ2-4
d_call: TRBD2
v_call: TRBV19
clone_size: .

cdr3_aa: CASSYSGWSTDTEAFF
cdr3_nt: TGTGCCAGCAGTTACTCGGGCTGGTCAACGGACACTGAAGCTTTCTTT
j_call: TRBJ1-1
d_call: .
v_call: TRBV6-5
clone_size: .

cdr3_aa: CASSLRPSTDTQYF
cdr3_nt: TGTGCCAGCAGCTTAAGACCTAGCACAGATACGCAGTATTTT
j_call: TRBJ2-3
d_call: .
v_call: TRBV7-3
clone_size: few

cdr3_aa: CSARDIVFLAYEQYF
cdr3_nt: TGCAGTGCTAGAGATATCGTCTTCCTCGCCTACGAGCAGTACTTC
j_call: TRBJ2-7
d_call: .
v_call: TRBV20-1
clone_size: many

cdr3_aa: CASRAEPPSAGHEQYF
cdr3_nt: TGCGCCAGCAGAGCTGAACCCCCATCCGCGGGCCACGAGCAGTACTTC
j_call: TRBJ2-7
d_call: .
v_call: TRBV5-1
clone_size: few

cdr3_aa: CSATGTAGYEQYF
cdr3_nt: TGCAGTGCAACCGGGACAGCCGGCTACGAGCAGTACTTC
j_call: TRBJ2-7
d_call: TRBD1
v_call: TRBV20-1
clone_size: few

cdr3_aa: CASSLGIGMNTEAFF
cdr3_nt: TGCGCCAGCAGCTTGGGTATCGGCATGAACACTGAAGCTTTCTTT
j_call: TRBJ1-1
d_call: .
v_call: TRBV5-1
clone_size: .

cdr3_aa: CASRVGGAGAPLDGYTF
cdr3_nt: TGTGCCAGCAGAGTTGGCGGGGCAGGGGCCCCCCTTGATGGCTACACCTTC
j_call: TRBJ1-2
d_call: .
v_call: TRBV28
clone_size: few

cdr3_aa: CASSQDRGTGDQPQHF
cdr3_nt: TGTGCCAGCAGCCAAGATCGGGGGACAGGGGATCAGCCCCAGCATTTT
j_call: TRBJ1-5
d_call: TRBD1
v_call: TRBV4-2
clone_size: few

cdr3_aa: CATQNVKAKNIQYF
cdr3_nt: TGTGCCACCCAGAACGTGAAGGCCAAAAACATTCAGTACTTC
j_call: TRBJ2-4
d_call: .
v_call: TRBV24-1
clone_size: many

cdr3_aa: CASRQTGNEKLFF
cdr3_nt: TGTGCCAGCAGACAGACAGGGAATGAAAAACTGTTTTTT
j_call: TRBJ1-4
d_call: TRBD1
v_call: TRBV7-9
clone_size: .

cdr3_aa: CASSRGALGLEAFF
cdr3_nt: TGTGCCAGCAGCCGGGGGGCTTTGGGACTTGAAGCTTTCTTT
j_call: TRBJ1-1
d_call: .
v_call: TRBV7-9
clone_size: .

cdr3_aa: CASSFEGSRAPLHF
cdr3_nt: TGTGCCAGCAGTTTCGAGGGGTCTAGGGCACCCCTCCACTTT
j_call: TRBJ1-6
d_call: .
v_call: TRBV12-3/TRBV12-4
clone_size: few

cdr3_aa: CATSLGSGSGETQYF
cdr3_nt: TGTGCCACCAGTCTGGGTAGCGGGAGTGGGGAGACCCAGTACTTC
j_call: TRBJ2-5
d_call: TRBD2
v_call: TRBV24-1
clone_size: .

cdr3_aa: CATSRTLSSGTLTDTQYF
cdr3_nt: TGTGCCACCAGCAGAACACTTTCAAGCGGGACCCTCACAGATACGCAGTATTTT
j_call: TRBJ2-3
d_call: TRBD2
v_call: TRBV15
clone_size: .